The clone carrying this T cell receptor (beta chain) was seen a single time. Its specificity is not known. These data are taken from a study of cytomegalovirus exposure and HLA in healthy donors. General study results and limits: The HLA-A and HLA-B alleles of most subjects were reportedly predicted accurately from TCR beta sequences. Analyses of presence/absence relied on an assumption of roughly uniform sequencing depth across donors. HLA alleles showed associations with 16,951 TCR beta sequences in a later analysis, at a 0.05 false discovery rate.

Healthy bone marrow donors formed the donor group. The PCR used 60 Vbeta and 13 Jbeta primers. The assay was immunoSEQ multiplex PCR, and TCRdb's table has in-frame clones only and misses some. The profile shows 100,000 to 150,000 clones, approximately 85% of them singletons. Per germline, CDR1 LNHDA and CDR2 SQIVND (reference sequence). The CDR3 sequence is 12 residues long. V gave up 11 bases and J gave up 1 base, with 11 bases separating them. This sequence joins TRBV19 and TRBJ1-2; perhaps TRBD1 as D (6 bases). This receptor was taken from a boy between 10 and 17 years old in good health and CMV-seronegative. The sample taken for sequencing was PBMCs. The DNA of the CDR3 is TGTGCCTCAATGGACAGTAACTATGGCTACACCTTC. Protein sequence: CASMDSNYGYTF.